The next 5 T cell receptor beta chains were all read from a single sample in a study of blood T cell repertoires in COVID-19 (dated by TCRdb to about 2020). Library generation was performed with the immunoSEQ multiplex PCR assay. In its TCRdb copy, this immuneACCESS table keeps in-frame sequences only and misses some clones. Where compared with another copy, unresolved V genes explain less than half of these, and the others have no known cause. In this sample the table shows approximately 93,000 clones, about 91% of which occur a single time. About 1.9% of the sample comes from the top ten. The sample comprised peripheral blood. The receptors were gathered from a man between 45 and 60 years old with COVID-19, enrolled during active disease.

V is TRBV9 and J is TRBJ1-2, with D possibly matching TRBD1 (5 bases). This CDR3 has 15 residues. V shed 3 bases and J shed 2 bases, with 14 bases lying between them. Germline V lookup: CDR1 SGDLS, CDR2 YYNGEE. This CDR3 reads CASSATVTDNYGYTF. CDR3 bases: TGTGCCAGCAGCGCGACCGTGACAGACAACTATGGCTACACCTTC.

The J gene is TRBJ1-5, the V gene TRBV7-8, with no clear D. CDR3 length equals 17 residues. CDR1 and CDR2 (germline): SGHVS, FQNEAQ. Deletions cut 2 bases from V and 0 bases from J, with 14 bases between. Written as DNA, the CDR3 is TGTGCCAGCAGCTTACTATCAGGATTTTATAGCAATCAGCCCCAGCATTTT. This codes for CASSLLSGFYSNQPQHF.

This clone was seen a few times. The chain links TRBV6-5 to TRBJ1-2, with D maybe TRBD1 (5 bases). V was trimmed by 0 bases and J by 0 bases, leaving 11 bases between them. The length of the CDR3 is 16 residues. Germline CDR1 and CDR2: MNHEY and SVGAGI. The CDR3 coding sequence is TGTGCCAGCAGTTACTCGTACAGGCTAGCTAACTATGGCTACACCTTC. Translation: CASSYSYRLANYGYTF.

The chain carries TRBV5-4 and TRBJ2-1; TRBD2 agrees at 7 bases. J was trimmed by 5 bases and V by 0 bases; bases with no gene match: 5. There are 15 residues in the CDR3. Per the germline V gene, CDR1 is SGHNT and CDR2 is YYREEE (reference sequence). The CDR3 region has the DNA TGTGCCAGCAGCTTGGGCCTAGCGGCAGACAATGAGCAGTTCTTC. It specifies CASSLGLAADNEQFF.

This chain connects TRBV19 to TRBJ1-2; 7 positions match TRBD1. CDR1 LNHDA and CDR2 SQIVND come from the germline V gene (reference sequence). The CDR3 is made up of 13 amino acids. The ends lost 5 bases at V and 7 bases at J; junction bases unmatched: 7. The CDR3 protein is CASSLGTATGYTF. The CDR3 bases are TGTGCCAGTAGTTTAGGGACAGCAACTGGCTACACCTTC.